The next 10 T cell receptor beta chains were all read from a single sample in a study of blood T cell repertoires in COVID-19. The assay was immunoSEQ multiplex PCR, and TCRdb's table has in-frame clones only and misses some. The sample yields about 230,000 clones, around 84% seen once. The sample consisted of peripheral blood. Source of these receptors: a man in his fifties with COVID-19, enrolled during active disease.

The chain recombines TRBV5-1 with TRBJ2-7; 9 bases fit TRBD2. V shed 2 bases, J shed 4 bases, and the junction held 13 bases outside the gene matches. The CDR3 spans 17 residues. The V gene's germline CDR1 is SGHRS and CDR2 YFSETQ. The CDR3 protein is CASSLGLSGSGLYEQYF. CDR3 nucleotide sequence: TGCGCCAGCAGCTTAGGACTTAGCGGGAGTGGGCTATACGAGCAGTACTTC.

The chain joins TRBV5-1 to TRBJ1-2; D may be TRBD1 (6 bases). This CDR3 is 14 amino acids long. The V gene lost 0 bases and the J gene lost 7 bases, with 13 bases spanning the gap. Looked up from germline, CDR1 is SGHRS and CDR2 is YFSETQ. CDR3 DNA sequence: TGCGCCAGCAGCTTGGGGCCCAGGGGTTCTGGCTACACCTTC. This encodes CASSLGPRGSGYTF.

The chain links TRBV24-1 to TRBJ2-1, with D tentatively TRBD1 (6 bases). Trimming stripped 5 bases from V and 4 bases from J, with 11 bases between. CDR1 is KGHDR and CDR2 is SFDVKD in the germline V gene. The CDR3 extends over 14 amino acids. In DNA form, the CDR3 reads TGTGCCACCAGTGGTTCAGGGGTGTACAATGAGCAGTTCTTC. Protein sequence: CATSGSGVYNEQFF.

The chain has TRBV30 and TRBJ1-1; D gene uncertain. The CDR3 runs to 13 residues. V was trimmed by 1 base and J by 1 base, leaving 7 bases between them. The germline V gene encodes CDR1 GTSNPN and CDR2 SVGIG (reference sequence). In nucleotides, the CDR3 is TGTGCCTGGAGTGCCCCTTCGAACACTGAAGCTTTCTTT. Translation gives CAWSAPSNTEAFF.

The CDR3 is CASKGLADEQYF. The DNA of the CDR3 is TGTGCCAGCAAGGGACTAGCGGACGAGCAGTACTTC. This rearrangement joins TRBV7-9 to TRBJ2-7; 11 nucleotides align to TRBD2. The CDR3 covers 12 residues. Germline-derived CDR1 and CDR2 are SEHNR and FQNEAQ (reference sequence). J gave up 5 bases and V 7 bases, and 1 base lay outside the gene matches.

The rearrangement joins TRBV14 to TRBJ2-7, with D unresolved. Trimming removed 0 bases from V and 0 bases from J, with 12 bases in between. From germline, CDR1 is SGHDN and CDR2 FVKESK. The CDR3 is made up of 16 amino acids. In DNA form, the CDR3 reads TGTGCCAGCAGCCAAGAGGTCGCGATTAACTCCTACGAGCAGTACTTC. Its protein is CASSQEVAINSYEQYF.

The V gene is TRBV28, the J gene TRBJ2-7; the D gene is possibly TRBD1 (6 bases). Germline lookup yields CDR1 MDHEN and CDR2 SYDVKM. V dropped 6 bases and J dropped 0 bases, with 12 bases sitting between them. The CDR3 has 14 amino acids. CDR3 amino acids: CASRKQGLSYEQYF. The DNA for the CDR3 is TGTGCCAGCAGAAAACAGGGTCTCTCCTACGAGCAGTACTTC. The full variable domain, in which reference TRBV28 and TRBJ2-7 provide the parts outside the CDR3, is DVKVTQSSRYLVKRTGEKVFLECVQDMDHENMFWYRQDPGLGLRLIYFSYDVKMKEKGDIPEGYSVSREKKERFSLILESASTNQTSMYLCASRKQGLSYEQYFGPGTRLTVT.

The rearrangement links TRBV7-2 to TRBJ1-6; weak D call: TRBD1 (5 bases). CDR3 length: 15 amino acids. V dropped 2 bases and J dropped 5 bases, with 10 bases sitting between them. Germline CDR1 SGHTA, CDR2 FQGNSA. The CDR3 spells CASSLPGAHNSPLHF. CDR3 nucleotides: TGTGCCAGCAGCTTACCTGGGGCACATAATTCACCCCTCCACTTT.

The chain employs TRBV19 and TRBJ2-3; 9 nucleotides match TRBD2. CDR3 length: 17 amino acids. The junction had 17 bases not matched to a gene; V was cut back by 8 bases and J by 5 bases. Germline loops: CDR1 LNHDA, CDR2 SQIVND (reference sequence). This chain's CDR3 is CASGFSGVAGVVDTQYF. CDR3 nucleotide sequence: TGTGCCAGTGGTTTCAGTGGGGTAGCGGGAGTAGTAGATACGCAGTATTTT.

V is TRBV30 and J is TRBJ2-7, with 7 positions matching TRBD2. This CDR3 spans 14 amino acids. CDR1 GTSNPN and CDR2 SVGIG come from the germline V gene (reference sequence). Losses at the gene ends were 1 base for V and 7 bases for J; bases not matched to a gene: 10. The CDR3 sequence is CAWSGLAVIGEQYF. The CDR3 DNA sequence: TGTGCCTGGAGTGGGCTAGCGGTGATCGGTGAGCAGTACTTC.